This note documents a single T cell receptor beta chain sequence. Its antigen is currently unknown. This specimen belongs to a study of OX40 agonist ivuxolimab in advanced cancers. Notes on the study in general: Researchers did not establish what antigens the expanded peripheral T cells target.

Patients with a history of autoimmune disease or on systemic immunosuppression were excluded. From germline, CDR1 is SGDLS and CDR2 YYNGEE. V was clipped by 2 bases and J by 5 bases; unmatched bases: 5. This CDR3 has 16 residues. Profiled with immunoSEQ multiplex PCR; TCRdb holds only in-frame clones, not every one. The profile covers 95,000 to 110,000 clones, with around 93% appearing a single time and roughly 1.3% taken by the ten largest. The V gene is TRBV9, the J gene TRBJ2-1; 12 bases map to TRBD2. The sequence was obtained from an adult with an advanced solid tumor such as melanoma, head and neck, liver or kidney cancer. The source was CD4+ or CD8+ T cells sorted from blood, collected in a trial of the OX40 agonist ivuxolimab. The CDR3 sequence is CASSVLGLAGNNEQFF. The CDR3 DNA is TGTGCCAGCAGCGTCCTCGGACTAGCGGGAAACAATGAGCAGTTCTTC.